This T cell receptor beta chain was retrieved from a study of shared clonotypes between healthy human individuals. The ends were cut back, 5 bases at V and 6 bases at J, with 25 bases in the middle. The germline CDR1 and CDR2 sequences are MNHEY and SMNVEV (reference sequence). The CDR3 is 17 amino acids. The assay was immunoSEQ multiplex PCR, and TCRdb's table has in-frame clones only and misses some. The sample contains around 700,000 clones, around four fifths of which appear only once. About this clone itself: The target antigen is unknown.

Findings and caveats of the study: The sampled material consisted only of blood, and tissue repertoires are likely to differ.

The sequence was collected from a woman in her 30s in good health. The chain uses TRBV27 and TRBJ1-1; no clear D. Source material: memory CD4+ T cells sorted from blood. The subset: CD45RA-negative fraction. CDR3 sequence reads: CASSPDLIRRSGAEAFF. The CDR3 DNA reads TGTGCCAGCAGTCCCGACCTAATTCGAAGGTCCGGTGCTGAAGCTTTCTTT.